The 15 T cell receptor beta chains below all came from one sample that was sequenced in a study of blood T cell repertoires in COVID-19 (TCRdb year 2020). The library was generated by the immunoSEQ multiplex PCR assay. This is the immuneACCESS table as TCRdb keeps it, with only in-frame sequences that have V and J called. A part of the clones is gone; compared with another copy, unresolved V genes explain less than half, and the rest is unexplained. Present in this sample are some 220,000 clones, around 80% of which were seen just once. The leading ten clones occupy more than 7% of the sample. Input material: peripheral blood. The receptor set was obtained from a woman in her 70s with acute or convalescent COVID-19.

The CDR3 sequence is CASSLAPGLPETQYF. DNA for the CDR3: TGTGCCAGCAGCTTAGCACCGGGACTCCCAGAGACCCAGTACTTC. This chain uses TRBV7-8 with TRBJ2-5; weak D call: TRBD2 (6 bases). This CDR3 is 15 amino acids long. V lost 0 bases to trimming and J lost 4 bases, with 12 bases between them. From germline, CDR1 is SGHVS and CDR2 FQNEAQ. The variable domain in full, with the rest retrieved from reference TRBV7-8 and TRBJ2-5, is GAGVSQSPRYKVAKRGQDVALRCDPISGHVSLFWYQQALGQGPEFLTYFQNEAQLDKSGLPSDRFFAERPEGSVSTLKIQRTQQEDSAVYLCASSLAPGLPETQYFGPGTRLLVL.

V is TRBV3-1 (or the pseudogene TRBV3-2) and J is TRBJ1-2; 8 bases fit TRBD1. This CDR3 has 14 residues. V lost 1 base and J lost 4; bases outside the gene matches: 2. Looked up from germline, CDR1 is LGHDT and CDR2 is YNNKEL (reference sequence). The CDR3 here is CASSQVTGGYGYTF. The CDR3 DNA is TGTGCCAGCAGCCAAGTTACAGGGGGCTATGGCTACACCTTC.

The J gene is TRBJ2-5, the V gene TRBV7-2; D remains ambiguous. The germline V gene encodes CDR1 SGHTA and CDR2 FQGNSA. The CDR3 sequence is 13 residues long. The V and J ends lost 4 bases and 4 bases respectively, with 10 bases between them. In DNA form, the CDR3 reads TGTGCCAGCAGCTCAATTATGGCAGAGACCCAGTACTTC. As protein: CASSSIMAETQYF.

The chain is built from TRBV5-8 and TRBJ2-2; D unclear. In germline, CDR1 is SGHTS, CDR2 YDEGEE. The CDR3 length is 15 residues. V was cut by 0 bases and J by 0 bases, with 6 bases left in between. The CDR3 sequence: CASSLDRTNTGELFF. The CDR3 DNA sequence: TGTGCCAGCAGCTTGGATAGAACGAACACCGGGGAGCTGTTTTTT.

CDR3 DNA sequence: TGTGCCTGGAGTGACGACGTAAATAGTGGTCCGGGCAATGAGCAGTTCTTC. This gives the protein CAWSDDVNSGPGNEQFF. The rearrangement joins TRBV30 to TRBJ2-1, with unresolved D. This CDR3 region has 17 residues. V was cut by 1 base and J by 6 bases, with 22 bases left in between. Germline V gives CDR1 GTSNPN, CDR2 SVGIG (reference sequence).

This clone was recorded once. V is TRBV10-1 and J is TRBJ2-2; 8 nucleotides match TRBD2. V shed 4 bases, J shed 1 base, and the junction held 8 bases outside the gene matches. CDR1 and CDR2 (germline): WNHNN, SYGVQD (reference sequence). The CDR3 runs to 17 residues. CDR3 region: CASSGSSSGLNTGELFF. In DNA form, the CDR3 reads TGCGCCAGCAGTGGGAGCTCTAGCGGGTTGAACACCGGGGAGCTGTTTTTT.

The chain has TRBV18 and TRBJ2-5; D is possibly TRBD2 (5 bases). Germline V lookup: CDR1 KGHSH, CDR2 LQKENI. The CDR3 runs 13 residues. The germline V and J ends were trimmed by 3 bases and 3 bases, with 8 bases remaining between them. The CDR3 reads CASSPREKETQYF. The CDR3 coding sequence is TGTGCCAGCTCACCTAGGGAGAAAGAGACCCAGTACTTC. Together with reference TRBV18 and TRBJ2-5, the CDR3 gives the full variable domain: NAGVMQNPRHLVRRRGQEARLRCSPMKGHSHVYWYRQLPEEGLKFMVYLQKENIIDESGMPKERFSAEFPKEGPSILRIQQVVRGDSAAYFCASSPREKETQYFGPGTRLLVL.

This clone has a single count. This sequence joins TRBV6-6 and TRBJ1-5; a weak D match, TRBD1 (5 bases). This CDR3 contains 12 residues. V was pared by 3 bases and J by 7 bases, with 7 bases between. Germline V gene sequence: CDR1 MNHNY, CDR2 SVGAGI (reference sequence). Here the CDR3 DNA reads TGTGCCAGCAGTTATGGGGGGCAGCCCCAGCATTTT. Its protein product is CASSYGGQPQHF.

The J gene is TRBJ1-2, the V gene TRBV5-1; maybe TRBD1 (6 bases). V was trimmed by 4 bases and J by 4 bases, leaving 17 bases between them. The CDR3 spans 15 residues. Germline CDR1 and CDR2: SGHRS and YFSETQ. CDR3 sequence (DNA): TGCGCCAGCAGCACCTACGTAGGGGGATCCTATGGCTACACCTTC. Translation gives CASSTYVGGSYGYTF. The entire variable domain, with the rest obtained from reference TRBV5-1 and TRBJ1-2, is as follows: KAGVTQTPRYLIKTRGQQVTLSCSPISGHRSVSWYQQTPGQGLQFLFEYFSETQRNKGNFPGRFSGRQFSNSRSEMNVSTLELGDSALYLCASSTYVGGSYGYTFGSGTRLTVV.

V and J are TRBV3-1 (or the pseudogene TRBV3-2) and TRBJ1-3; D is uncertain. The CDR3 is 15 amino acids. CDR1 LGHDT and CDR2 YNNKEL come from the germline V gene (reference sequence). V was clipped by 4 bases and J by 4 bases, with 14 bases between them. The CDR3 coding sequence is TGTGCCAGCAGCCTTGAGGGAGTAGGAGGAAACACCATATATTTT. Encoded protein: CASSLEGVGGNTIYF.

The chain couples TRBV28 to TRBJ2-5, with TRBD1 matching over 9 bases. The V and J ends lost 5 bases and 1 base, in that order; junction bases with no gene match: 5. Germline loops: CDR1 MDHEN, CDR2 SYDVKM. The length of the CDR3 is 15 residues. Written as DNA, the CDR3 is TGTGCCAGCAGTGTCGGGACAGGGACCCAAGAGACCCAGTACTTC. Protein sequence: CASSVGTGTQETQYF.

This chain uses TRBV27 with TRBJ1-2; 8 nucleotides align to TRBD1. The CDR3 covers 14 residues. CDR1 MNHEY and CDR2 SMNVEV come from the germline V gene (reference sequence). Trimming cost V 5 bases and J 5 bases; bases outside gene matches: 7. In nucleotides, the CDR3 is TGTGCCAGCAGTCTACAGGGGGGCAGGTATGGCTACACCTTC. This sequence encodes CASSLQGGRYGYTF.

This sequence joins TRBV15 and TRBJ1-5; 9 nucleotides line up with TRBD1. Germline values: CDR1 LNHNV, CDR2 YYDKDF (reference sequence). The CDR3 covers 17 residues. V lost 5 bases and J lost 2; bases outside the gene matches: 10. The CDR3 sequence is CATSRGGRTGGNQPQHF. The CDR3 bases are TGTGCCACCAGCCGGGGGGGGAGGACAGGGGGCAATCAGCCCCAGCATTTT.

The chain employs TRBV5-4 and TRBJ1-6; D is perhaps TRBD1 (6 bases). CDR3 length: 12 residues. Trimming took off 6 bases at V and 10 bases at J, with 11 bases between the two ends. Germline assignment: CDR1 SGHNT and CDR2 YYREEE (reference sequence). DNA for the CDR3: TGTGCCAGCACCAGGGGAGAGTCACCCCTCCACTTT. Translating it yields CASTRGESPLHF.

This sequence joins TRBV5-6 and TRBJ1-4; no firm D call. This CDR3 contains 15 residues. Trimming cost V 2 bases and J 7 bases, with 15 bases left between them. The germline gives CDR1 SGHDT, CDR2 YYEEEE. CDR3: CASSFVGGDVEKLFF. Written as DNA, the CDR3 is TGTGCCAGCAGCTTTGTGGGAGGTGACGTTGAAAAACTGTTTTTT. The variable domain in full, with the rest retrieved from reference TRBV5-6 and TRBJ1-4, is DAGVTQSPTHLIKTRGQQVTLRCSPKSGHDTVSWYQQALGQGPQFIFQYYEEEERQRGNFPDRFSGHQFPNYSSELNVNALLLGDSALYLCASSFVGGDVEKLFFGSGTQLSVL.